This T cell receptor (beta chain) emerged from a study of spatial heterogeneity in lung cancer (dated by TCRdb to between 2018 and 2020). Some background on the complete study: Beta-chain transcripts were consistently detected in greater numbers than alpha-chain transcripts, which likely reflects a higher abundance of beta-chain transcripts. TCR transcript counts in tumor regions correlated strongly with a T cell transcriptional module score from matched bulk RNA-seq. In the raw uncorrected reads, each unique combination of TCR and UMI appeared more than ten times on average. In non-small cell lung cancer, the study quantitatively compared TCR alpha and beta repertoires across several tumor regions, matched nontumor lung, and blood. Nonsynonymous mutation counts, determined by whole-exome sequencing of tumor tissue, were related to TCR repertoire features. At surgery, both alpha and beta chains were TCR-sequenced in 200 to 250 tumor regions, 64 matched nontumor lung samples and around 50 PBMC samples.

This clonotype came up many times. What antigen it recognizes has not been identified. Per-base quality was not reported, and no clone a single base away is much larger than it. V and J lose 5 bases and 3 bases, and a span of 11 bases separates them. The germline V gene (reference sequence) yields SEHNR for CDR1 and FQNEAQ for CDR2. The CDR3 sequence holds 14 residues, the cysteine and phenylalanine included. Just the 42-base CDR3 DNA is kept, in frame starting at base 1. Broad study findings and their caveats: Counts of ubiquitous and regional expanded TCRs were found to correlate with counts of ubiquitous and regional nonsynonymous mutations, respectively. The tumor nonsynonymous mutation count correlated with the number of expanded alpha and beta TCRs within the tumor. Additional single-cell paired TCR alpha and beta sequencing was considered necessary to confirm, at a functional level, the hypothesis that regional TCRs recognize regional mutations. TCR-seq was estimated to cover only roughly 6.8% of tumor T cells for alpha chains and 13% for beta chains.

What this sample's time point label stands for: sample taken at primary tumor resection. The donors were more than 65 patients from the lung TRACERx cohort who had early-stage, untreated non-small cell lung cancer. For TCR sequencing, whole RNA was extracted from tumor and nontumor lung tissue, or from cryopreserved PBMC samples, and no cell sorting was done. Patients were selected for TCR sequencing only if sufficient RNA was available from at least two tumor regions. Tumor and adjacent nontumor lung specimens were reviewed by a lung pathologist before selection. The protocol used for the library was 5' RACE. Sequencing was carried out with a NextSeq 500. To allow correction of PCR and sequencing errors, the TCR library protocol tagged every TCR cDNA molecule with a unique molecular identifier. The authors' analysis ran thus. Decombinator tools were used for TCR identification, UMI-based error correction and CDR3 extraction. Expanded TCRs were defined as those above a frequency of 2 per 1,000, corresponding to the top 1% of the tumor frequency distribution. Expanded tumor TCRs were classed as regional if statistically deemed absent (corrected P<0.05) from at least one tumor region, otherwise ubiquitous. Each repertoire was subsampled 100 times to 5,000 TCRs, after which Renyi diversity was computed with the R vegan package. CDR3 similarity networks were constructed using string-kernel similarity of amino acid triplets, with links drawn between CDR3s whose pairwise similarity was above 0.82. TCRdb's own reprocessing of the public reads used fastp at Q25 and MiXCR and kept productive beta chains. Each CDR3 protein gets just one entry, which takes the most common genes and DNA from the rows behind it. The V and J calls shown here were made by TCRdb, not taken from the authors' results. Across this sample there are about 13,000 distinct CDR3 sequences, with approximately 5.4% seen only once. Over 8.5% of the sample is in the top ten clones.

The rearranged segments are TRBV7-9 and TRBJ1-5; a weak D assignment points to TRBD1 (5 bases agree). The sequencing used lung tumor tissue, collected at surgery. This receptor was identified in a female donor with early-stage non-small cell lung cancer. The base sequence is TGTGCCAGCAGCCTCGGACAACTCAATCAGCCCCAGCATTTT. This is translated as CASSLGQLNQPQHF.